This entry lists 27 T cell receptor beta chains sequenced from one sample in a study of control samples from healthy donors and cancer patients. Only in-frame clones appear in the TCRdb table, and some are missing; sequencing was by immunoSEQ multiplex PCR. The sample has about 190,000 clones; 91% are singletons. The sample taken for sequencing was blood. Receptors originate from a man aged 30 to 45 in good health.

This clone was picked up a small number of times. The chain couples TRBV6-5 to TRBJ1-1; possibly TRBD1 for D (6 bases). Trimming removed 5 bases at V and 11 bases at J, with 24 bases between. CDR3 length: 15 residues. Germline V CDR1 and CDR2: MNHEY, SVGAGI. As DNA, the CDR3 is TGTGCCAGCAGTATGAGCAGGGGTTCCCCAGAGGGGGCTTTCTTT. It encodes CASSMSRGSPEGAFF.

The chain links TRBV19 to TRBJ2-2, with a possible D match to TRBD2 (5 bases). From germline, CDR1 is LNHDA and CDR2 SQIVND (reference sequence). V lost 1 base and J lost 6, with 12 bases in between. This CDR3 is built from 15 residues. This CDR3 reads CASSIAGTQSGELFF. The CDR3 DNA sequence: TGTGCCAGTAGTATAGCGGGAACCCAATCCGGGGAGCTGTTTTTT.

This clone was observed a handful of times. V is TRBV6-2 or TRBV6-3 and J is TRBJ1-2; 9 bases align to TRBD1. Germline V gives CDR1 MNHEY, CDR2 SVGEGT. The CDR3 is 16 residues long. The J segment lost 0 bases and the V segment lost 2 bases, leaving 4 bases of the junction unmatched. Written as DNA, the CDR3 is TGTGCCAGCAGTTACACGGGACAGGGAGCTAACTATGGCTACACCTTC. It encodes CASSYTGQGANYGYTF.

The DNA of the CDR3 is TGTGCCAGCAGCTTACCGCAGGGTGGCTACACCTTC. Its protein product is CASSLPQGGYTF. The J gene is TRBJ1-2, the V gene TRBV7-9; weak D call: TRBD1 (5 bases). Trimming cost V 2 bases and J 7 bases, with 8 bases left between them. This CDR3 contains 12 residues. Germline values: CDR1 SEHNR, CDR2 FQNEAQ (reference sequence).

This chain uses TRBV19 with TRBJ2-1; D might be TRBD2 (5 bases). In germline, CDR1 is LNHDA, CDR2 SQIVND (reference sequence). The CDR3 totals 14 residues. With 3 bases removed from V and 5 bases from J, the gap between germline ends came to 11 bases. CDR3 region: CASSMSGFDNEQFF. Here the CDR3 DNA reads TGTGCCAGTAGTATGTCGGGGTTCGACAATGAGCAGTTCTTC. Combining the CDR3 with reference TRBV19 and TRBJ2-1 gives the whole variable domain DGGITQSPKYLFRKEGQNVTLSCEQNLNHDAMYWYRQDPGQGLRLIYYSQIVNDFQKGDIAEGYSVSREKKESFPLTVTSAQKNPTAFYLCASSMSGFDNEQFFGPGTRLTVL.

This sequence joins TRBV7-9 and TRBJ1-1; 7 bases are shared with TRBD1. Germline V gene lookup returns CDR1 SEHNR and CDR2 FQNEAQ (reference sequence). This CDR3 region has 16 residues. V shed 1 base and J 8 bases; nucleotides not matched to a gene: 13. CDR3 protein: CASSLGEGALKPEAFF. Written as DNA, the CDR3 is TGTGCCAGCAGCTTAGGTGAGGGGGCCCTCAAACCGGAAGCTTTCTTT.

This clone was seen only once. This sequence joins TRBV12-5 and TRBJ1-4, with TRBD1 matching over 10 bases. J was trimmed by 5 bases and V by 5 bases; bases with no gene match: 5. Germline V gives CDR1 LGHNT, CDR2 FRNRAP. CDR3 length: 15 amino acids. The CDR3 spells CASGTGQGENEKLFF. The CDR3 DNA reads as TGTGCTAGTGGTACCGGACAGGGGGAAAATGAAAAACTGTTTTTT. Full variable domain (missing parts from reference TRBV12-5 and TRBJ1-4): DARVTQTPRHKVTEMGQEVTMRCQPILGHNTVFWYRQTMMQGLELLAYFRNRAPLDDSGMPKDRFSAEMPDATLATLKIQPSEPRDSAVYFCASGTGQGENEKLFFGSGTQLSVL.

The chain couples TRBV2 to TRBJ1-6; tentatively, D is TRBD1 (5 bases). The CDR3 is 14 residues long. Germline V gene data show CDR1 as SNHLY and CDR2 as FYNNEI. V dropped 3 bases and J dropped 7 bases, with 10 bases sitting between them. The CDR3 DNA sequence: TGTGCCAGCAGTGAGCAGGGTGGCAATTCACCCCTCCACTTT. Encoded protein: CASSEQGGNSPLHF.

This clone has a single count. This sequence joins TRBV24-1 and TRBJ1-5, with TRBD1 matching 10 bases. V shed 2 bases, J shed 6 bases, and the junction held 3 bases outside the gene matches. The CDR3 loop spans 15 amino acids. Germline V gives CDR1 KGHDR, CDR2 SFDVKD. This chain's CDR3 is CATSDSGQGSQPQHF. For the CDR3, the DNA is TGTGCCACCAGTGATTCGGGACAGGGGAGTCAGCCCCAGCATTTT.

In nucleotides, the CDR3 is TGTGCCAGCAGTTACGGGGGGGGAAACTATGGCTACACCTTC. Its protein is CASSYGGGNYGYTF. The V gene is TRBV27, the J gene TRBJ1-2; D may be TRBD1 (5 bases). The CDR3 length is 14 residues. The germline V gene encodes CDR1 MNHEY and CDR2 SMNVEV (reference sequence). Trimming took 4 bases from V and 2 from J, leaving 11 bases between them.

The chain carries TRBV5-1 and TRBJ1-2; 7 bases map to TRBD1. Trimming took 3 bases from V and 8 from J; bases not matched to a gene: 10. Germline V lookup: CDR1 SGHRS, CDR2 YFSETQ. The CDR3 loop spans 14 amino acids. The chain's CDR3 is CASSSRQGAAGYTF. CDR3 DNA sequence: TGCGCCAGCAGCTCAAGACAGGGAGCGGCAGGCTACACCTTC.

The chain uses TRBV6-5 and TRBJ1-2; no definite D call. Per the germline V gene, CDR1 is MNHEY and CDR2 is SVGAGI. Trimming pared 2 bases from V and 8 bases from J, leaving 6 bases between. CDR3 size: 11 residues. The CDR3 nucleotides read TGTGCCAGCAGTTACGACGGAGGCTACACCTTC. Amino acid sequence: CASSYDGGYTF.

This sequence joins TRBV5-6 and TRBJ2-7, with 7 bases fitting TRBD2. Losses at the gene ends were 0 bases for V and 0 bases for J; bases not matched to a gene: 0. The CDR3 contains 14 residues. Germline assignment: CDR1 SGHDT and CDR2 YYEEEE. DNA for the CDR3: TGTGCCAGCAGCTTGGGCGGGGGCTCCTACGAGCAGTACTTC. This translates into CASSLGGGSYEQYF.

The chain employs TRBV27 and TRBJ2-4; 8 bases agree with TRBD1. There are 12 residues in the CDR3. The J segment lost 4 bases and the V segment lost 8 bases, leaving 1 base of the junction unmatched. In germline, CDR1 is MNHEY, CDR2 SMNVEV (reference sequence). The CDR3 region is CASRDRKNIQYF. As DNA, the CDR3 is TGTGCCAGCCGGGACAGGAAAAACATTCAGTACTTC.

V gene TRBV10-1 combines with J gene TRBJ1-4; TRBD1 matches 9 bases. Trimming at V came to 6 bases and at J to 7 bases, leaving 3 bases not matched to a gene. The CDR3 contains 13 residues. The germline V gene encodes CDR1 WNHNN and CDR2 SYGVQD (reference sequence). The CDR3 coding sequence is TGCGCCAGCAGACAGGGGGCGATTGAAAAACTGTTTTTT. Translating it yields CASRQGAIEKLFF.

The chain joins TRBV7-8 to TRBJ1-5; D might be TRBD1 (5 bases). In germline, CDR1 is SGHVS, CDR2 FQNEAQ. Trimming pared 4 bases from V and 7 bases from J, leaving 11 bases between. The CDR3 runs to 13 residues. CDR3 DNA: TGTGCCAGCAGCTCCTTAGAGGGGCAGCCCCAGCATTTT. This codes for CASSSLEGQPQHF.

This clone was found many times. This chain connects TRBV29-1 to TRBJ1-2; 8 bases agree with TRBD1. Trimming cost V 7 bases and J 7 bases; bases outside gene matches: 20. The CDR3 contains 16 residues. Germline-derived CDR1 and CDR2 are SQVTM and ANQGSEA. The CDR3 sequence: CSALRDRGFSVGGYTF. The DNA for the CDR3 is TGCAGCGCCCTACGAGACAGGGGTTTTTCTGTGGGTGGCTACACCTTC.

The gene calls are TRBV5-8 and TRBJ2-2, with 10 bases identical to TRBD2. V was pared by 4 bases and J by 1 base, with 4 bases of the junction left unmatched. Looked up from germline, CDR1 is SGHTS and CDR2 is YDEGEE. The CDR3 spans 16 residues. CDR3 bases: TGTGCCAGCAGCCCCATAGCGGGGGGGAACACCGGGGAGCTGTTTTTT. Amino acids: CASSPIAGGNTGELFF. Full variable domain (remainder filled in from reference TRBV5-8 and TRBJ2-2): EAGVTQSPTHLIKTRGQQATLRCSPISGHTSVYWYQQALGLGLQFLLWYDEGEERNRGNFPPRFSGRQFPNYSSELNVNALELEDSALYLCASSPIAGGNTGELFFGEGSRLTVL.

The V call is TRBV10-1, the J call TRBJ2-2; 7 bases match TRBD1. The germline CDR1 and CDR2 sequences are WNHNN and SYGVQD (reference sequence). This CDR3 has 15 amino acids. The J segment lost 0 bases and the V segment lost 6 bases, leaving 4 bases of the junction unmatched. Here the CDR3 DNA reads TGCGCCAGCAGCCCCGGGACAGCGAACACCGGGGAGCTGTTTTTT. Residues: CASSPGTANTGELFF.

The gene calls are TRBV19 and TRBJ1-4; no definite D call. V lost 9 bases to trimming and J lost 6 bases, with 17 bases between them. This CDR3 comprises 14 residues. Per the germline V gene, CDR1 is LNHDA and CDR2 is SQIVND (reference sequence). CDR3 bases: TGTGCCAGCACTGAAATCCTCCAGGATGAAAAACTGTTTTTT. As protein: CASTEILQDEKLFF.

The chain uses TRBV11-2 and TRBJ2-3, with D possibly being TRBD1 (7 bases). Trimming took 5 bases from V and 0 from J, leaving 15 bases between them. Germline V gives CDR1 SGHAT, CDR2 FQNNGV. This CDR3 contains 16 residues. The CDR3 region has the DNA TGTGCCAGCAGCCCCTCGGAGGGGGCCAGCACAGATACGCAGTATTTT. Protein sequence: CASSPSEGASTDTQYF.

This sequence joins TRBV21-1 and TRBJ2-7. TRBV21-1 constitutes a pseudogene. There are 18 residues in the CDR3. CDR3 DNA: TGTGCCAGCAGCAAAAGGAGGCTCTCGGGGGCGATCAACTACGAGCAGTACTTC. Protein sequence: CASSKRRLSGAINYEQYF.

This clone has just one count. This chain links TRBV5-5 with TRBJ2-1, with 7 bases lining up with TRBD1. The CDR3 is 15 amino acids. CDR1 and CDR2 from the germline V gene are SGHKS and YYEKEE (reference sequence). With 4 bases clipped from V and 3 bases from J, the junction kept 7 bases outside the gene matches. This chain's CDR3 is CASSKDRDSYNEQFF. The CDR3 DNA reads TGTGCCAGCAGCAAGGACCGGGACAGCTACAATGAGCAGTTCTTC.

The chain uses TRBV4-2 and TRBJ2-1; possibly TRBD2 for D (6 bases). The germline V gene encodes CDR1 LGHNA and CDR2 YNFKEQ. V shed 0 bases and J shed 7 bases, with 16 bases lying between them. The CDR3 is 16 amino acids. The CDR3, as DNA: TGTGCCAGCAGCCAAGATAGGGTGGGGAGGTGGAATGAGCAGTTCTTC. It codes for CASSQDRVGRWNEQFF.

The chain joins TRBV7-2 to TRBJ2-1; TRBD2 matches at 13 bases. The CDR3 sequence is 15 residues long. Per germline, CDR1 SGHTA and CDR2 FQGNSA. V dropped 6 bases and J dropped 6; count of bases not matched to a gene: 5. CDR3: CASSLTSGGTNEQFF. Written as DNA, the CDR3 is TGTGCCAGCAGTCTGACTAGCGGGGGGACCAATGAGCAGTTCTTC.

The chain uses TRBV2 and TRBJ1-2, with TRBD1 as a possible D gene (5 bases). V dropped 4 bases and J dropped 4 bases, with 13 bases sitting between them. This CDR3 has 14 residues. Germline CDR1 is SNHLY and CDR2 is FYNNEI. This chain's CDR3 is CASSVDPGPYGYTF. DNA for the CDR3: TGTGCCAGCAGTGTCGATCCGGGGCCCTATGGCTACACCTTC.

V and J are TRBV7-2 and TRBJ2-7; D possibly corresponds to TRBD2 (6 bases). Trimming removed 4 bases at V and 2 bases at J, with 15 bases between. The CDR3 length is 15 residues. From germline, CDR1 is SGHTA and CDR2 FQGNSA. DNA for the CDR3: TGTGCCAGCAGCTCGTCGGGGGTTGGAACCTACGAGCAGTACTTC. Amino acids: CASSSSGVGTYEQYF. Filled out from reference TRBV7-2 and TRBJ2-7, the complete variable domain reads GAGVSQSPSNKVTEKGKDVELRCDPISGHTALYWYRQSLGQGLEFLIYFQGNSAPDKSGLPSDRFSAERTGGSVSTLTIQRTQQEDSAVYLCASSSSGVGTYEQYFGPGTRLTVT.